One and the same sample provided the 22 T cell receptor beta chains below, sequenced in a study of T cells in women clearing cervical HPV infection listed by TCRdb under 2018. The method was the immunoSEQ multiplex PCR assay. TCRdb stores this immuneACCESS table with in-frame sequences only. Part of the clones is absent; in the studies checked, under half of the shortfall reflects unresolved V genes, and no reason is known for the rest. The table for this sample lists under 20,000 clones. The ten largest clones represent approximately 3.5% of the sample. Sequencing used blood buffy coat. These receptors originate from a woman aged 18 to 75 with a cervical HPV16 infection that either progressed to CIN3+ or cleared (not recorded which).

As regards this clone: The read is 3 residues too short to cover the CDR3 end, so that end is filled in from the germline J gene. The chain has TRBV5-1 and TRBJ1-3; TRBD1 might be the D (6 bases). CDR1 is SGHRS, CDR2 YFSETQ, per germline. The CDR3 runs 13 residues. V was cut by 3 bases and J by 8 bases, with 12 bases left in between. The sequenced CDR3 bases are TGCGCCAGCAGCTCAACAGGGCGGGACACC. Translated, it gives CASSSTGRDT. The entire CDR3 protein reads CASSSTGRDTIYF. The entire variable domain, with the rest obtained from reference TRBV5-1 and TRBJ1-3, is as follows: KAGVTQTPRYLIKTRGQQVTLSCSPISGHRSVSWYQQTPGQGLQFLFEYFSETQRNKGNFPGRFSGRQFSNSRSEMNVSTLELGDSALYLCASSSTGRDTIYFGEGSWLTVV.

Points on this clone: The read finishes 3 residues shy of the CDR3 end, and the germline J gene is used to complete it. V is TRBV10-2 and J is TRBJ2-2; 7 bases agree with TRBD1. Per germline, CDR1 WSHSY and CDR2 SAAADI. The CDR3 extends over 14 amino acids. V gave up 3 bases and J gave up 3 bases; unmatched junction bases: 1. Incomplete CDR3 DNA: TGCGCCAGCAGTGACACAGGGGACACCGGGGAG. This codes for CASSDTGDTGE. The whole CDR3 sequence is CASSDTGDTGELFF.

Points on this clone: The read gets to within 3 residues of the CDR3 end, and the germline J gene fills in the rest. The chain links TRBV5-4 to TRBJ2-7; D unresolved. V lost 2 bases to trimming and J lost 2 bases, with 5 bases between them. CDR1 and CDR2 from the germline V gene are SGHNT and YYREEE (reference sequence). The CDR3 runs 12 residues. CDR3 in amino acids: CASSFDTYEQYF. The sequenced CDR3 bases are TGTGCCAGCAGCTTTGACACCTACGAG.

Comment on this clone: The observed sequence ends 3 residues before the CDR3 terminus, with the missing tail filled in from the germline J gene. The rearrangement uses TRBV6-1 and TRBJ1-6; a weak D match, TRBD1 (6 bases). The length of the CDR3 is 14 residues. Germline-derived CDR1 and CDR2 are MNHNS and SASEGT. Trimming left V 2 bases short and J 10 bases short, with 12 bases between. The CDR3 protein is CASSEKDRESPLHF. CDR3 DNA, as far as it was read: TGTGCCAGCAGTGAAAAGGACAGAGAATCACCC.

About this clone: From the germline J gene comes the end of the CDR3, since the read stops 3 residues before it. The rearrangement links TRBV20-1 to TRBJ1-1; D is unclear. Germline V CDR1 and CDR2: DFQATT, SNEGSKA (reference sequence). Deletions cut 6 bases from V and 1 base from J, with 12 bases between. This CDR3 is 13 amino acids long. The CDR3 is CSAYDTRNTEAFF. CDR3 DNA, as far as it was read: TGCAGTGCGTACGACACCAGGAACACTGAA.

Points on this clone: The observed sequence ends 3 residues before the CDR3 terminus, with the missing tail filled in from the germline J gene. The chain employs TRBV11-1 and TRBJ1-2; TRBD1 agrees at 11 bases. Trimming cost V 8 bases and J 6 bases; bases outside gene matches: 2. Germline V lookup: CDR1 SGHAT, CDR2 FQDESV (reference sequence). The CDR3 contains 12 residues. CDR3 region: CASGQGANGYTF. CDR3 DNA, as far as it was read: TGTGCCAGCGGACAGGGGGCGAATGGC. The variable domain in full, completed from reference TRBV11-1 and TRBJ1-2, reads EAEVAQSPRYKITEKSQAVAFWCDPISGHATLYWYRQILGQGPELLVQFQDESVVDDSQLPKDRFSAERLKGVDSTLKIQPAELGDSAMYLCASGQGANGYTFGSGTRLTVV.

Regarding this clone: The read terminates 3 residues ahead of where the CDR3 ends, so the germline J gene completes it. The V and J genes are TRBV18 and TRBJ1-1; tentatively, D is TRBD1 (6 bases). Trimming took 5 bases from V and 0 from J, leaving 22 bases between them. CDR3 length: 18 amino acids. In germline, CDR1 is KGHSH, CDR2 LQKENI. This chain's CDR3 is CASSKTATGGVVNTEAFF. The DNA read from the CDR3 is TGTGCCAGCTCAAAAACCGCGACAGGTGGGGTCGTGAACACTGAA.

Comment on this clone: Read data end 3 residues before the CDR3 end; the end is taken from the germline J gene. J is TRBJ1-2 and V is TRBV20-1, with 8 nucleotides matching TRBD1. CDR3 length equals 15 residues. Germline lookup yields CDR1 DFQATT and CDR2 SNEGSKA (reference sequence). V dropped 0 bases and J dropped 7; count of bases not matched to a gene: 10. This chain's CDR3 is CSARDRAGGIGGYTF. The CDR3 bases that were read are TGCAGTGCTAGAGATAGGGCAGGGGGCATAGGTGGC.

As concerns this clone: The read terminates 3 residues before the CDR3 end, so the remaining end is supplied by the germline J gene. V and J are TRBV5-4 and TRBJ1-4; perhaps TRBD1 as D (6 bases). Germline V lookup: CDR1 SGHNT, CDR2 YYREEE (reference sequence). V shed 4 bases and J shed 4 bases, with 11 bases lying between them. The CDR3 sequence is 14 residues long. The CDR3 bases that were read are TGTGCCAGCAGCCCGGACAGCAGTAATGAAAAA. This sequence encodes CASSPDSSNEK. The complete CDR3 protein is CASSPDSSNEKLFF.

Note on this clone: The missing CDR3 end, 3 residues past where the read stops, is filled in from the germline J gene. The genes are TRBV12-3 or TRBV12-4 and TRBJ2-5; 8 nucleotides line up with TRBD2. The CDR3 is made up of 15 amino acids. Germline trimming cut 2 bases from V and 4 bases from J; bases unmatched to any gene: 6. CDR3 bases read: TGTGCCAGCAGTTTATATCCCGGGGGGGCAGAGACC. Translation: CASSLYPGGAET. The entire CDR3 sequence reads CASSLYPGGAETQYF.

CDR3 DNA (partial): TGCGCCAGCAGCTTGGGTTATCAAGAGACC. This sequence encodes CASSLGYQET. The complete CDR3 protein is CASSLGYQETQYF. The genes are TRBV5-1 and TRBJ2-5; D is unclear. The observed sequence ends 3 residues before the CDR3 terminus, with the missing tail filled in from the germline J gene. Germline V gene lookup returns CDR1 SGHRS and CDR2 YFSETQ. The V end lost 0 bases, the J end lost 2 bases, and 5 bases lay between the germline ends. The CDR3 has 13 residues. Using reference TRBV5-1 and TRBJ2-5 for the parts outside the CDR3, the full variable domain is KAGVTQTPRYLIKTRGQQVTLSCSPISGHRSVSWYQQTPGQGLQFLFEYFSETQRNKGNFPGRFSGRQFSNSRSEMNVSTLELGDSALYLCASSLGYQETQYFGPGTRLLVL.

Comments on this clone: The observed sequence ends 3 residues before the CDR3 terminus, with the missing tail filled in from the germline J gene. This rearrangement joins TRBV3-1 (or the pseudogene TRBV3-2) to TRBJ1-2; no definite D call. CDR3 length: 14 amino acids. Between the trimmed V and J ends, which lost 2 bases and 0 bases, there was a span of 7 bases. Germline lookup yields CDR1 LGHDT and CDR2 YNNKEL (reference sequence). The CDR3 reads CASSQLQSNYGYTF. Incomplete CDR3 DNA: TGTGCCAGCAGCCAATTACAGTCTAACTATGGC.

Note on this clone: The CDR3 goes on 3 residues after the read ends, and that part is filled in from the germline J gene. The sample contains more than one DNA sequence encoding this CDR3. The gene calls are TRBV23-1 and TRBJ1-5, with unresolved D. TRBV23-1 is given ORF status, its function remaining uncertain. V was pared by 6 bases and J by 2 bases, with 14 bases between. This CDR3 comprises 15 residues. CDR3 DNA, as far as it was read: TGCGCCAGCAGCCAAGGGCAGATCGGCAATCAGCCC. This sequence encodes CASSQGQIGNQP. The whole CDR3 region reads CASSQGQIGNQPQHF.

Of note for this clone: The CDR3 end lies 3 residues beyond the end of the read and is filled in from the germline J gene. The chain uses TRBV5-6 and TRBJ1-2; 7 nucleotides agree with TRBD1. The CDR3 covers 13 residues. The V segment lost 4 bases and the J segment 2 bases; nucleotides outside the gene matches: 2. Germline-derived CDR1 and CDR2 are SGHDT and YYEEEE. The chain's CDR3 is CASSGTDNYGYTF. CDR3 bases read: TGTGCCAGCAGCGGGACAGACAACTATGGC.

About this clone: The CDR3 end falls 3 residues outside the read, so it is completed with the germline J gene. J is TRBJ1-5 and V is TRBV2; a possible D gene is TRBD1 (6 bases). This CDR3 contains 13 residues. The ends were cut back, 6 bases at V and 4 bases at J, with 10 bases in the middle. CDR1 is SNHLY and CDR2 is FYNNEI in the germline V gene. CDR3 DNA, as far as it was read: TGTGCCAGCAGGGCCGACAGGAATCAGCCC. Its translation: CASRADRNQP. The full-length CDR3 reads as CASRADRNQPQHF.

With regard to this clone: The read ends 3 residues before the CDR3 terminus; that terminus is restored from the germline J gene. This chain uses TRBV19 with TRBJ2-2; TRBD1 agrees at 7 bases. Trimming at V came to 5 bases and at J to 0 bases, leaving 3 bases not matched to a gene. The CDR3 has 15 amino acids. CDR1 is LNHDA, CDR2 SQIVND, per germline (reference sequence). CDR3 amino acids: CASSRQGPNTGELFF. The CDR3 DNA, read in part, is TGTGCCAGTAGTCGACAGGGCCCGAACACCGGGGAG.

Remarks on this clone: The read terminates 3 residues before the CDR3 end, so the remaining end is supplied by the germline J gene. This chain uses TRBV20-1 with TRBJ1-6; TRBD1 matches at 9 bases. CDR1 is DFQATT, CDR2 SNEGSKA, per germline (reference sequence). V was pared by 3 bases and J by 7 bases, with 4 bases of the junction left unmatched. The CDR3 runs 14 residues. CDR3 DNA, as far as it was read: TGCAGTGCTAGCTGGGACAGGGAGAATTCACCC. The encoded protein is CSASWDRENSP. The whole CDR3 protein is CSASWDRENSPLHF.

A note on this clone: Sequencing ends 3 residues short of the CDR3 end; the germline J gene provides the rest. V is TRBV18 and J is TRBJ2-7; 8 bases agree with TRBD1. The CDR3 has 18 residues. Germline values: CDR1 KGHSH, CDR2 LQKENI. The CDR3 region is CASTPRYTRKTGADEQYF. Partial CDR3 DNA: TGTGCAAGCACACCACGGTATACGAGAAAGACAGGGGCGGACGAG.

As for this clone: The CDR3 is cut off 3 residues early in the read; its end comes from the germline J gene. The genes are TRBV10-3 and TRBJ2-7, with a tentative D call TRBD2 (6 bases). Germline CDR1 is ENHRY and CDR2 is SYGVKD. CDR3 length: 14 residues. Trimming stripped 8 bases from V and 2 bases from J, with 16 bases between. Partial CDR3 DNA: TGTGCCATCCGCGGGGTAGGAGGGGCCTACGAG. Translating gives CAIRGVGGAYE. The complete CDR3 reads CAIRGVGGAYEQYF.

As to this clone: The read terminates 3 residues before the CDR3 end, so the remaining end is supplied by the germline J gene. The chain uses TRBV5-1 and TRBJ1-1; TRBD1 matches 9 bases. Germline values: CDR1 SGHRS, CDR2 YFSETQ. V trimming: 3 bases; J trimming: 7 bases; junction bases outside the gene matches: 7. This CDR3 is 14 amino acids long. The CDR3: CASSSIGTGSEAFF. The sequenced CDR3 bases are TGCGCCAGCAGCTCGATCGGGACAGGGAGTGAA.

Concerning this clone: The read comes to an end 3 residues before the CDR3 does, leaving the germline J gene to fill in the end. The chain employs TRBV5-1 and TRBJ2-7; 9 bases are shared with TRBD1. Germline loops: CDR1 SGHRS, CDR2 YFSETQ. With 4 bases clipped from V and 3 bases from J, the junction kept 5 bases outside the gene matches. CDR3 length equals 14 residues. Incomplete CDR3 DNA: TGCGCCAGCAGCACAAGGACAGGGGACTACGAG. This sequence encodes CASSTRTGDYE. The full-length CDR3 reads as CASSTRTGDYEQYF. Full variable domain (missing parts from reference TRBV5-1 and TRBJ2-7): KAGVTQTPRYLIKTRGQQVTLSCSPISGHRSVSWYQQTPGQGLQFLFEYFSETQRNKGNFPGRFSGRQFSNSRSEMNVSTLELGDSALYLCASSTRTGDYEQYFGPGTRLTVT.

With respect to this clone: The CDR3 extends 3 residues past the end of the read, so its final part is completed from the germline J gene. This rearrangement joins TRBV5-1 to TRBJ1-1; 11 bases agree with TRBD1. The CDR3 contains 14 residues. V was clipped by 4 bases and J by 5 bases; unmatched bases: 4. The germline CDR1 and CDR2 sequences are SGHRS and YFSETQ. CDR3 DNA, as far as it was read: TGCGCCAGCAGCCCGGGACAGGGGGGGACTGAA. Its protein is CASSPGQGGTE. The entire CDR3 protein reads CASSPGQGGTEAFF.